This T cell receptor beta chain was identified during a study of glioma-infiltrating T cells. Study findings and constraints: Above-expected tissue-blood divergence occurred in all gliomas, most in low-grade ones. Very few CDR3 sequences were shared between tissue and blood.

To note about this clonotype: Antigen: not known.

Trimming removed 3 bases at V and 6 bases at J, with 17 bases between. This CDR3 spans 15 amino acids. Germline-derived CDR1 and CDR2 are MGHRA and YSYEKL. Amplification of TCR alpha and beta CDR3 regions from RNA used iRepertoire nested multiplex PCR. Tissue mRNA or PBMC total RNA, 100-400 ng, went into one-step reverse transcription and amplification. MiXCR, applied by TCRdb to the multiplex PCR reads, yields one record per CDR3 protein. This sample has roughly 42,000 distinct CDR3 sequences; 20% to 25% occur once, and the top ten carry almost 6.5%. Sequenced input: glioma tissue, nonneoplastic brain tissue, or PBMCs (not recorded which). The TCR comes from a human donor with low-grade glioma or glioblastoma, undergoing nonglioma brain surgery, or in good health (not recorded which). The chain is built from TRBV4-1 and TRBJ1-1, with D tentatively TRBD1 (5 bases). The CDR3 sequence is CASSQAQGRVAEAFF. The DNA for the CDR3 is TGCGCCAGCAGCCAGGCCCAGGGAAGGGTTGCTGAAGCTTTCTTT.